The T cell receptor beta chain under discussion was sequenced for a study of cytomegalovirus exposure and HLA in healthy donors. Concerning this clone itself: Its antigen is not known.

Healthy bone marrow donors made up the donors. Study-wide results and limits: Listed as cytomegalovirus-associated were around 160 TCR beta chains.

The CDR3 is 13 residues long. The germline V gene encodes CDR1 MGHRA and CDR2 YSYEKL. V lost 3 bases, J lost 0 bases, and 6 bases lay in between. Primers for the PCR totalled 60 Vbeta and 13 Jbeta. Generated by immunoSEQ multiplex PCR, the TCRdb table keeps only in-frame clones and is missing some. The sample records around 110,000 clones, roughly 80% being singletons. The sample was PBMCs. This clonotype originated in a middle-aged man in good health and CMV-seronegative. This chain connects TRBV4-1 to TRBJ2-7; D remains ambiguous. The CDR3 bases are TGCGCCAGCAGCCAGGGCCTCTCCTACGAGCAGTACTTC. Translated, it gives CASSQGLSYEQYF.